The T cell receptor (beta chain) described here comes from a study of Ad26.COV2.S vaccination and SARS-CoV-2 variants. Study overall: The authors gave Ad26.COV2.S intramuscularly, either once or twice 56 days apart.

Specified treatment: 19 received Ad26.COV2.S at low or high dose, single or two shots; 5 received placebo; per-sample allocation not given. The samples date from day 63 after the first vaccine or placebo injection. The CDR3 consists of 15 residues. Losses at the gene ends were 8 bases for V and 7 bases for J; bases not matched to a gene: 9. CDR1 MGHRA and CDR2 YSYEKL come from the germline V gene. The method was immunoSEQ multiplex PCR; TCRdb's version includes in-frame clones alone and lacks a portion of them. The table lists fewer than 400,000 clones, about nine tenths of them singletons, with approximately 3.7% in the top ten. About this clone: Its specificity is unknown.

Study-level results: It was vaccine recipients, not placebo recipients, who had the higher spike-specific TCR breadth.

The source of this sequence is a person aged 18-60 years who received the Ad26.COV2.S COVID-19 vaccine or a placebo. This specimen consisted of peripheral blood, obtained in a trial of Ad26.COV2.S vaccine versus placebo. V is TRBV4-1 and J is TRBJ2-1; 12 bases match TRBD2. The CDR3: CASVSGTSGRNEQFF. CDR3 DNA: TGCGCCAGCGTTAGCGGGACTAGCGGGCGGAATGAGCAGTTCTTC.